These T cell receptor beta chains were read from a single sample in a study of shared clonotypes between healthy human individuals. Generated by immunoSEQ multiplex PCR, the TCRdb table keeps only in-frame clones and is missing some. The table includes hundreds of thousands of clones, roughly 98% detected once. Sequences were obtained from naive CD8+ T cells sorted from blood. The receptors come from a young man in good health. CDR3s include the opening cysteine and the closing phenylalanine or tryptophan. The D gene is left open where the match is weak. Size tells how often a clone was seen (once, few, many) or the class of an expanded clone, and some rows leave it out.

cdr3_length clone_size j_call v_call d_call cdr3_aa cdr3_nt
14 . TRBJ2-7 TRBV5-4 . CASSLDGFTYEQYF TGTGCCAGCAGCTTGGATGGCTTTACCTACGAGCAGTACTTC
12 once TRBJ1-2 TRBV2 . CASTEANYGYTF TGTGCCAGCACGGAGGCCAACTATGGCTACACCTTC
16 once TRBJ2-2 TRBV15 TRBD2 CATSEGTSWNTGELFF TGTGCCACCTCCGAAGGGACTAGCTGGAACACCGGGGAGCTGTTTTTT
15 . TRBJ2-1 TRBV27 TRBD2 CASSAPTSGYNEQFF TGTGCCAGCAGCGCGCCGACTAGCGGTTACAATGAGCAGTTCTTC
14 . TRBJ1-2 TRBV7-9 . CASRSTGYYAGYTF TGTGCCAGCAGATCGACAGGATATTATGCAGGCTACACCTTC
17 . TRBJ2-6 TRBV5-1 . CASSLSGSSSGANVLTF TGCGCCAGCAGCTTATCAGGGAGTTCTTCTGGGGCCAACGTCCTGACTTTC
13 . TRBJ2-7 TRBV10-2 TRBD1 CASSIQGAYEQYF TGCGCCAGCAGTATACAGGGGGCCTACGAGCAGTACTTC
15 . TRBJ2-2 TRBV11-2 TRBD2 CAEDPREGNTGELFF TGTGCCGAGGACCCGCGGGAGGGAAACACCGGGGAGCTGTTTTTT
13 . TRBJ2-5 TRBV7-8 . CASSLLGQETQYF TGTGCCAGCAGCTTACTAGGCCAAGAGACCCAGTACTTC
15 . TRBJ1-5 TRBV27 . CASSLARGPHQPQHF TGTGCCAGCAGTTTAGCCAGGGGTCCCCATCAGCCCCAGCATTTT
18 . TRBJ2-7 TRBV4-3 TRBD2 CASSQAISLLAGGYEQYF TGCGCCAGCAGCCAAGCGATTAGTCTACTAGCGGGAGGTTACGAGCAGTACTTC
17 . TRBJ2-1 TRBV4-1 TRBD2 CASSNRGASGSYNEQFF TGCGCCAGCAGCAATAGGGGAGCTAGCGGGAGCTACAATGAGCAGTTCTTC
15 . TRBJ2-7 TRBV6-1 TRBD1 CASRAMGQGELEQYF TGTGCCAGCAGGGCAATGGGGCAGGGGGAGCTCGAGCAGTACTTC
11 . TRBJ2-7 TRBV27 . CASSIRGEQYF TGTGCCAGCAGTATCAGGGGTGAGCAGTACTTC
16 . TRBJ2-3 TRBV5-1 . CASSLFSQVGADTQYF TGCGCCAGCAGCTTGTTTTCCCAGGTTGGGGCAGATACGCAGTATTTT
12 once TRBJ2-2 TRBV7-2 . CASSLVSGELFF TGTGCCAGCAGCTTAGTAAGCGGGGAGCTGTTTTTT
14 once TRBJ2-7 TRBV7-2 . CASSSGPIGYEQYF TGTGCCAGCAGCTCGGGACCTATAGGGTACGAGCAGTACTTC
16 . TRBJ2-2 TRBV15 TRBD2 CATSKGLAGTTGELFF TGTGCCACCTCGAAGGGACTAGCGGGGACCACCGGGGAGCTGTTTTTT
15 . TRBJ2-3 TRBV10-3 . CAISESGSQSDTQYF TGTGCCATCAGTGAGTCTGGCTCCCAATCAGATACGCAGTATTTT
15 . TRBJ2-7 TRBV5-4 . CASSLEVKGRHEQYF TGTGCCAGCAGCTTGGAGGTGAAGGGTAGGCACGAGCAGTACTTC
16 . TRBJ1-1 TRBV6-5 . CASSYNSDLENTEAFF TGTGCCAGCAGCTACAATTCGGACTTAGAGAACACTGAAGCTTTCTTT
14 . TRBJ2-7 TRBV7-9 TRBD1 CASSGQGGPYEQYF TGTGCCAGCTCAGGACAGGGGGGCCCCTACGAGCAGTACTTC
17 . TRBJ2-3 TRBV9 TRBD1 CASSSSVRTGGRDTQYF TGTGCCAGCAGCTCCTCTGTACGGACAGGGGGCAGAGATACGCAGTATTTT
12 . TRBJ2-2 TRBV11-2 . CASSFGAMELFF TGTGCCAGCAGCTTTGGGGCGATGGAGCTGTTTTTT
14 . TRBJ2-7 TRBV6-5 TRBD2 CASRRSGTFNEQYF TGTGCCAGCAGACGTAGCGGGACATTCAATGAGCAGTACTTC
11 . TRBJ2-1 TRBV20-1 . CSAKLAGVGFF TGCAGTGCTAAACTAGCCGGAGTGGGATTCTTC
15 . TRBJ2-3 TRBV2 . CASFSKQGYTDTQYF TGTGCCAGCTTCTCTAAGCAGGGTTACACAGATACGCAGTATTTT
15 . TRBJ2-7 TRBV15 . CATSTTGTTTYEQYF TGTGCCACCAGCACCACCGGGACGACTACCTACGAGCAGTACTTC
16 . TRBJ2-1 TRBV5-6 . CASTPSGAGSYNEQFF TGTGCCAGCACCCCATCGGGAGCGGGCTCCTACAATGAGCAGTTCTTC
16 . TRBJ2-2 TRBV7-7 . CASSPFAGTNTGELFF TGTGCCAGCAGCCCCTTCGCGGGAACGAACACCGGGGAGCTGTTTTTT
15 . TRBJ2-7 TRBV5-6 TRBD2 CASSLWGGSGYEQYF TGTGCCAGCAGCTTGTGGGGCGGGAGCGGTTACGAGCAGTACTTC